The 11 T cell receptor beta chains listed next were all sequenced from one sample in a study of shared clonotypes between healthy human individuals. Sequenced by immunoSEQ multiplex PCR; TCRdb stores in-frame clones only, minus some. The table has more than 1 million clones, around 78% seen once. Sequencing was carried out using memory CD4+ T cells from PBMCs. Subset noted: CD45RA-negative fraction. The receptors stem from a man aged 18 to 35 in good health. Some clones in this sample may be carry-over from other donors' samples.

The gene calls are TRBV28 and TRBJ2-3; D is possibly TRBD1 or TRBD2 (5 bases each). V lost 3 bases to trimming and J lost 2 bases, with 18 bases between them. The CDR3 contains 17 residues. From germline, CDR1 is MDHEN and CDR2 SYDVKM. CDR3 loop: CASSFSHAGTYTDTQYF. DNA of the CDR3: TGTGCCAGCAGTTTTTCCCATGCCGGGACGTACACAGATACGCAGTATTTT.

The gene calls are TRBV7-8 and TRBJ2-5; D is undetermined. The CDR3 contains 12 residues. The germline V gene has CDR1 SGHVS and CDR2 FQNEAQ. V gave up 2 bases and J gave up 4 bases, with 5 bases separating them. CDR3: CASSLIRETQYF. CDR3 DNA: TGTGCCAGCAGCTTAATTCGAGAGACCCAGTACTTC.

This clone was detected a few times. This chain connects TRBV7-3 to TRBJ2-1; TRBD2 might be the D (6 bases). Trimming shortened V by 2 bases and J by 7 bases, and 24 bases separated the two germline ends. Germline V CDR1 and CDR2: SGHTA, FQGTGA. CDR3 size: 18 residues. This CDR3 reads CASSLFAPTHGGRNEQFF. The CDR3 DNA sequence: TGTGCCAGCAGCTTATTCGCCCCGACACACGGGGGAAGGAATGAGCAGTTCTTC.

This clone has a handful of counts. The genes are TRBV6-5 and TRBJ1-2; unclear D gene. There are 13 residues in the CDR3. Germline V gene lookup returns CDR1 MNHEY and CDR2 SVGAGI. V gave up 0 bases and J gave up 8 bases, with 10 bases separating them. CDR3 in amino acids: CASSYSTQRGYTF. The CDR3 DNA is TGTGCCAGCAGTTACTCGACACAGCGGGGCTACACCTTC.

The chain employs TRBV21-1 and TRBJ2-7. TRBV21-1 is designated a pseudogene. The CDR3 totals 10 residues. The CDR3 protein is CASGSYEQYF. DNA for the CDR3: TGTGCCAGCGGCTCCTACGAGCAGTACTTC.

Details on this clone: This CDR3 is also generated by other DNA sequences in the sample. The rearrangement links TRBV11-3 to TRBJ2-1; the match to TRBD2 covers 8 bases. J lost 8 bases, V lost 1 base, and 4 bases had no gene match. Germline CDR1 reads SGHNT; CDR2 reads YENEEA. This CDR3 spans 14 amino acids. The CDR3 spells CASSLGAGGYEQFF. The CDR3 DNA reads TGTGCCAGCAGCTTAGGGGCGGGAGGTTATGAGCAGTTCTTC.

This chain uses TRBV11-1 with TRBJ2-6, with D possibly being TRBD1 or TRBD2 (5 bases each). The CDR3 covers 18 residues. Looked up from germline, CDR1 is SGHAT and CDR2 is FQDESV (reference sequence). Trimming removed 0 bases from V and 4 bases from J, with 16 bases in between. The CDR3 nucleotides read TGTGCCAGCAGCTTAGCGGGGGACGGCCTGTTCGGGGCCAACGTCCTGACTTTC. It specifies CASSLAGDGLFGANVLTF.

The CDR3 here is CASSSRGGWNTEAFF. The CDR3, as DNA: TGTGCCAGCAGCTCGCGCGGGGGGTGGAACACTGAAGCTTTCTTT. The chain carries TRBV7-3 and TRBJ1-1, with D maybe TRBD1 (5 bases). Looked up from germline, CDR1 is SGHTA and CDR2 is FQGTGA. Between the trimmed V and J ends, which lost 4 bases and 1 base, there was a span of 13 bases. The CDR3 consists of 15 residues.

The CDR3, as DNA: TGTGCCAGCTCATCCGGGACGGGGAACACCGGGGAGCTGTTTTTT. Amino acids: CASSSGTGNTGELFF. V and J are TRBV18 and TRBJ2-2, with D tentatively TRBD1 or TRBD2 (5 bases each). Germline CDR1 and CDR2: KGHSH and LQKENI. The CDR3 extends over 15 amino acids. V shed 5 bases and J shed 1 base, with 11 bases lying between them.

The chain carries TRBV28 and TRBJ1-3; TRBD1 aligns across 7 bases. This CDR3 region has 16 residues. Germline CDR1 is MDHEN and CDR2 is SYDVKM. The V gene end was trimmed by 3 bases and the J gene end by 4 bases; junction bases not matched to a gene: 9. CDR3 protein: CASSFPTTGLGNTIYF. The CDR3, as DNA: TGTGCCAGCAGTTTTCCTACGACAGGGCTCGGAAACACCATATATTTT.

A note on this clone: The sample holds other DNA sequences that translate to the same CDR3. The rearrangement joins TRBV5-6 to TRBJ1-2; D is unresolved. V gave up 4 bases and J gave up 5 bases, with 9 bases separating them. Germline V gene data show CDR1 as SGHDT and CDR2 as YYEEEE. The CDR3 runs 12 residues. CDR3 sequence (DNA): TGTGCCAGCAGCCCGGGAGATTATGGCTACACCTTC. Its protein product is CASSPGDYGYTF.